This TCR beta chain was found in a study of T cells in Graves' hyperthyroidism and ophthalmopathy. Overall study results and limits: Most clonotypes expanded in thyroid above 0.001 were likewise present in blood.

V was shortened by 0 bases and J by 8 bases, with 7 bases between the two germline ends. The CDR3 has 12 amino acids. The germline V gene encodes CDR1 LGHDT and CDR2 YNNKEL (reference sequence). This clonotype was counted at least ten times. The antigen remains undetermined. Template material for amplifying TCR beta CDR3 regions consisted of RNA transcripts. RT-PCR in the first round (using the HTBI primer set) targeted the TCR CDR3. TCRdb itself ran the multiplex PCR reads through MiXCR, one entry per CDR3 protein. Seen here are under 600,000 distinct CDR3 sequences, roughly 15% observed once, and the top ten hold roughly 3.5%. It was uncontrolled infection, other autoimmune disease, pregnancy or lactation that excluded patients.

Sequencing was carried out using blood. The clonotype comes from a woman in her 40s with Graves' ophthalmopathy. The V call is TRBV3-1, the J call TRBJ2-5; unclear D gene. The CDR3 loop is CASSQDERTQYF. The CDR3 nucleotides read TGTGCCAGCAGCCAAGATGAGCGTACCCAGTACTTC.